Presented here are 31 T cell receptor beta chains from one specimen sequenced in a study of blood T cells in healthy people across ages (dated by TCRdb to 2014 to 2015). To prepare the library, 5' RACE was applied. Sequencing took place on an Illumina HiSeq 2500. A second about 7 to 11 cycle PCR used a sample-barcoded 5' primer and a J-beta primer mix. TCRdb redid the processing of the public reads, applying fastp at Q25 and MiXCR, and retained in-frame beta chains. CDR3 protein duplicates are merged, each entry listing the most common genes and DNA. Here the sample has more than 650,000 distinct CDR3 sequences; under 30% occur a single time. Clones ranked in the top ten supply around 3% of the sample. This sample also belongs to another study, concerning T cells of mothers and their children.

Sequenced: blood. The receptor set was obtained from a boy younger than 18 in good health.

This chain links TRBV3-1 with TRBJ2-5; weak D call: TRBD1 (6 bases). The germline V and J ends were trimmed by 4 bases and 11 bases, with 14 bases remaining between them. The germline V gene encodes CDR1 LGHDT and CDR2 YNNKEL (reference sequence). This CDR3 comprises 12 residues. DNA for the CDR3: TGTGCCAGCAGCCCCGCAGGGGAAGAGCAGTACTTC. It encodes CASSPAGEEQYF.

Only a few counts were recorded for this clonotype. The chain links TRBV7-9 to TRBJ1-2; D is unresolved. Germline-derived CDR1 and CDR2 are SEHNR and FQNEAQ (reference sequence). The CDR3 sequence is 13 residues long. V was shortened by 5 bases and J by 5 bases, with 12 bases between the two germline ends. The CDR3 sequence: CASSIGRVYGYTF. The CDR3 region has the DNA TGTGCCAGCAGCATCGGAAGGGTATATGGCTACACCTTC.

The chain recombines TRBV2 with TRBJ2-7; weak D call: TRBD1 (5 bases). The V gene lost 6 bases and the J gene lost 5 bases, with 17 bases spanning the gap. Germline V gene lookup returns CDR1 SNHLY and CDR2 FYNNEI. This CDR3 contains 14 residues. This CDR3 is CASSPWSRADEQYF. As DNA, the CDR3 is TGTGCCAGCAGCCCATGGAGCAGGGCTGACGAGCAGTACTTC.

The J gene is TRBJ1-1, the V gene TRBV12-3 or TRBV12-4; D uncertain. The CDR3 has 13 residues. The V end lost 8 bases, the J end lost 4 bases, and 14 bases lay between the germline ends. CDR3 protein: CASSLGWGTEAFF. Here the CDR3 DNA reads TGTGCCAGCTCCCTTGGTTGGGGCACTGAAGCTTTCTTT.

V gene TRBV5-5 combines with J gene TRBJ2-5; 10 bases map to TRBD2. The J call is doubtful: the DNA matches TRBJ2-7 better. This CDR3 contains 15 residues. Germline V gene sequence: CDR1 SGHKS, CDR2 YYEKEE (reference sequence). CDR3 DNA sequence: TGTGCCAGCAGACCGAGCGGGGGGGCAGTTTACGAGCAGTACTTC. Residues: CASRPSGGAVYEQYF.

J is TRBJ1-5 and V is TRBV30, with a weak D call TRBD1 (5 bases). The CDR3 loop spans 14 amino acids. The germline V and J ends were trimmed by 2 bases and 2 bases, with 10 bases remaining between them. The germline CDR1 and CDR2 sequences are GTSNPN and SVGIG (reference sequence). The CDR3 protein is CAWSRGNGNQPQHF. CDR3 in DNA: TGTGCCTGGAGTAGGGGAAATGGCAATCAGCCCCAGCATTTT. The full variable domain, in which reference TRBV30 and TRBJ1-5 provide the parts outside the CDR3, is SQTIHQWPATLVQPVGSPLSLECTVEGTSNPNLYWYRQAAGRGLQLLFYSVGIGQISSEVPQNLSASRPQDRQFILSSKKLLLSDSGFYLCAWSRGNGNQPQHFGDGTRLSIL.

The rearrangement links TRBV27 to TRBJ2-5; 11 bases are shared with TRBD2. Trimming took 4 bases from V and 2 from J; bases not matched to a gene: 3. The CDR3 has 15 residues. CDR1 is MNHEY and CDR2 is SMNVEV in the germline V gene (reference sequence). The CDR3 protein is CASSSVAGGQETQYF. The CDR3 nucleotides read TGTGCCAGCAGTTCCGTAGCGGGGGGGCAAGAGACCCAGTACTTC.

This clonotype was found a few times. The CDR3 DNA follows: TGTGCCATCAGTGAGCTAGCGGGGGGAAGCTCCTACAATGAGCAGTTCTTC. Its translation: CAISELAGGSSYNEQFF. V usage is TRBV10-3 and J usage is TRBJ2-1, with 11 bases that match TRBD2. V lost 2 bases to trimming and J lost 0 bases; unmatched junction nucleotides: 3. Looked up from germline, CDR1 is ENHRY and CDR2 is SYGVKD. The CDR3 spans 17 residues.

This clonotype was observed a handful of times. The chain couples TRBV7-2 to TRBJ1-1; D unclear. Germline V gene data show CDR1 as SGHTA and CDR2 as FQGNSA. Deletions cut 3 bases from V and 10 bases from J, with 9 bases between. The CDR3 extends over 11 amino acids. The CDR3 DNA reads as TGTGCCAGCAGCTTTTCCGGTGTAGCTTTCTTT. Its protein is CASSFSGVAFF.

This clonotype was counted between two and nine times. The CDR3 DNA sequence: TGTGCCAGCTCACCAAGAACCGGGACAGGTGAAAAACTGTTTTTT. Translating it yields CASSPRTGTGEKLFF. V is TRBV18 and J is TRBJ1-4; 8 bases match TRBD1. The CDR3 covers 15 residues. J was trimmed by 7 bases and V by 2 bases; bases with no gene match: 6. The V gene's germline CDR1 is KGHSH and CDR2 LQKENI.

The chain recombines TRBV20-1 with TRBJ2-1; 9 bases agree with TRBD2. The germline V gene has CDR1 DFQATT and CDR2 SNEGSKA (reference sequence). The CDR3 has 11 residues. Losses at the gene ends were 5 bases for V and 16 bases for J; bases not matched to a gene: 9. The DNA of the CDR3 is TGCAGTGCTTCCCGACCTAGCGGGGCCTTCTTC. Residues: CSASRPSGAFF.

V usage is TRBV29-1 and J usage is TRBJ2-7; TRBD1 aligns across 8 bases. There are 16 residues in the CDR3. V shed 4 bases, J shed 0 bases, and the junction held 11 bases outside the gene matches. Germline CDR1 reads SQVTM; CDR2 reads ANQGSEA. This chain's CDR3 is CSVGGVKTGDSYEQYF. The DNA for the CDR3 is TGCAGCGTTGGTGGGGTCAAGACAGGGGACTCCTACGAGCAGTACTTC.

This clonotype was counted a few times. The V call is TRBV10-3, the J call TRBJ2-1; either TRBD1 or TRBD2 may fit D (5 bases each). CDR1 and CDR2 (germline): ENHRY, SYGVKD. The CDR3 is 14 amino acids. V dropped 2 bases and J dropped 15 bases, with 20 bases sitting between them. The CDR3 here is CAISEAGTQRLAFF. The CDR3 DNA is TGTGCCATCAGTGAGGCCGGGACCCAAAGGCTTGCGTTCTTC.

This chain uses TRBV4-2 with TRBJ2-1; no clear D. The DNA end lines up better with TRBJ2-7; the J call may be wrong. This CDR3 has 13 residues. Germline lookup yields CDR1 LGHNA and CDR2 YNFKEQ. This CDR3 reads CASSQGSFYEQYF. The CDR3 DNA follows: TGTGCCAGCAGCCAAGGGAGTTTCTACGAGCAGTACTTC.

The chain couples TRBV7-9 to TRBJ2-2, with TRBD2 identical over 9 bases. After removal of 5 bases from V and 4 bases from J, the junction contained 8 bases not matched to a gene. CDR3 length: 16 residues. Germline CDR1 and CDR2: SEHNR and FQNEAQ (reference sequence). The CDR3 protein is CASSPPGGGVTGELFF. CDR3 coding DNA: TGTGCCAGCAGCCCTCCTGGCGGGGGGGTCACCGGGGAGCTGTTTTTT.

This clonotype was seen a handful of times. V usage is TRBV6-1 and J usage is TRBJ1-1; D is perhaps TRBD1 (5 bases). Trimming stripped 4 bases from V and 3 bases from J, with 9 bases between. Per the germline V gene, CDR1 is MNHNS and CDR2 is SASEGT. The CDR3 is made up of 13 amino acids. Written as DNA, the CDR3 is TGTGCCAGCAGTGGCCAGGGCGACACTGAAGCTTTCTTT. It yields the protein CASSGQGDTEAFF.

CDR3 in DNA: TGTGCCAGCAGCAAAGCCCCAGCAGAGACCCAGTACTTC. Translating it yields CASSKAPAETQYF. V is TRBV21-1 and J is TRBJ2-5. TRBV21-1 is flagged as a pseudogene. The CDR3 has 13 residues.

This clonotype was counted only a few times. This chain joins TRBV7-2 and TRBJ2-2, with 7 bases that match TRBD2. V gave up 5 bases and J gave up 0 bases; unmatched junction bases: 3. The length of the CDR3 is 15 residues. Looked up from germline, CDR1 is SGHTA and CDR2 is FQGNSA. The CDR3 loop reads CASSRGGANTGELFF. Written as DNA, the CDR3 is TGTGCCAGCAGCCGTGGGGGGGCGAACACCGGGGAGCTGTTTTTT.

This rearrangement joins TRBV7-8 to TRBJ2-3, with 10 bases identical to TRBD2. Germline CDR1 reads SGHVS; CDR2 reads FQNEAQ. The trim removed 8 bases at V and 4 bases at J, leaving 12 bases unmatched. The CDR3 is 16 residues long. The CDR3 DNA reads TGTGCCAGCGCCCCCGGCAGCGGGGGGGTCCCAGATACGCAGTATTTT. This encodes CASAPGSGGVPDTQYF.

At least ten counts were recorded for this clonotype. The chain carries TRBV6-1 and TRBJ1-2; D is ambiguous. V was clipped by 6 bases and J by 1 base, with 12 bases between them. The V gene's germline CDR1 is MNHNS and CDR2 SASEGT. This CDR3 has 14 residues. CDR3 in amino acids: CASRPDTFNYGYTF. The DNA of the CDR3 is TGTGCCAGCAGGCCGGATACCTTTAACTATGGCTACACCTTC.

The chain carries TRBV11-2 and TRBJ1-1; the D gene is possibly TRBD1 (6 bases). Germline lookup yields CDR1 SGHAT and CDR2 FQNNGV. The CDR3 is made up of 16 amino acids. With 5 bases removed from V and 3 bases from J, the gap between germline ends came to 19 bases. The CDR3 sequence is CASSPRRGRGDTEAFF. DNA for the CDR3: TGTGCCAGCAGCCCCCGTCGGGGGCGGGGGGACACTGAAGCTTTCTTT. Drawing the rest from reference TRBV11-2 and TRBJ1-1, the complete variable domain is EAGVAQSPRYKIIEKRQSVAFWCNPISGHATLYWYQQILGQGPKLLIQFQNNGVVDDSQLPKDRFSAERLKGVDSTLKIQPAKLEDSAVYLCASSPRRGRGDTEAFFGQGTRLTVV.

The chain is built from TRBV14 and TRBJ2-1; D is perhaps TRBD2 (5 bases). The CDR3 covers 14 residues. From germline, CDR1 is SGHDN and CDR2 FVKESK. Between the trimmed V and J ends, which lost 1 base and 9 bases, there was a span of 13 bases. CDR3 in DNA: TGTGCCAGCAGCCAAGTGGTTGGTGAGGGTGAGCAGTTCTTC. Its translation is CASSQVVGEGEQFF.

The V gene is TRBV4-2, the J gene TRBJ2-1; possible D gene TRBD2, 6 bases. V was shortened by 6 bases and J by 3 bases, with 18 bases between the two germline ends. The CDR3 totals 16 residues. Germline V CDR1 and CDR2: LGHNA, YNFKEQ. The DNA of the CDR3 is TGTGCCAGCAGTTTCCTAGGGGTTAGCGGCTACAATGAGCAGTTCTTC. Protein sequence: CASSFLGVSGYNEQFF.

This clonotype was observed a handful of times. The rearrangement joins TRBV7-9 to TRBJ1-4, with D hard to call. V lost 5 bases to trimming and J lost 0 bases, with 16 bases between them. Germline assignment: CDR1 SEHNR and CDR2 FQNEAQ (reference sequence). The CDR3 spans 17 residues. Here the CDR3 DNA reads TGTGCCAGCAGCGCCCACCGAACAACTGCAACTAATGAAAAACTGTTTTTT. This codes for CASSAHRTTATNEKLFF. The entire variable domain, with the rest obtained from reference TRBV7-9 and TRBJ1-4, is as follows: DTGVSQNPRHKITKRGQNVTFRCDPISEHNRLYWYRQTLGQGPEFLTYFQNEAQLEKSRLLSDRFSAERPKGSFSTLEIQRTEQGDSAMYLCASSAHRTTATNEKLFFGSGTQLSVL.

CDR3 in DNA: TGTGCCAGCAGCCAAGATAGGGGACCCTACGAGCAGTACTTC. It is translated as CASSQDRGPYEQYF. This rearrangement joins TRBV14 to TRBJ2-7; D might be TRBD1 or TRBD2, each matching 5 bases. V lost 0 bases and J 2 bases, leaving 8 bases between the germline ends. The CDR3 runs to 14 residues. Germline values: CDR1 SGHDN, CDR2 FVKESK.

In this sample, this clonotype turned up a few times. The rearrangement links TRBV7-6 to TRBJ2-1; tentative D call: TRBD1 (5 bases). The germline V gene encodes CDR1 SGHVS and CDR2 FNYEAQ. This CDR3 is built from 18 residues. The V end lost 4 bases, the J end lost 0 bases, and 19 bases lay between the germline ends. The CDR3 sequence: CASSSPSWGVRSYNEQFF. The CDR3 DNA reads TGTGCCAGCAGCTCCCCCTCATGGGGCGTCCGCTCCTACAATGAGCAGTTCTTC.

Here the CDR3 reads CASSLHEGNQPQHF. CDR3 nucleotide sequence: TGTGCCAGCAGCTTACACGAAGGGAATCAGCCCCAGCATTTT. This chain links TRBV7-2 with TRBJ1-5; D unresolved. V was pared by 2 bases and J by 4 bases, with 9 bases between. The V gene's germline CDR1 is SGHTA and CDR2 FQGNSA. The CDR3 length is 14 residues.

CDR3: CASSPWDSKLGQYF. As DNA, the CDR3 is TGTGCCAGCAGTCCCTGGGACAGCAAGCTCGGGCAGTACTTC. The chain links TRBV27 to TRBJ2-7; 7 positions agree with TRBD1. The junction had 13 bases not matched to a gene; V was cut back by 5 bases and J by 9 bases. CDR1 is MNHEY and CDR2 is SMNVEV in the germline V gene (reference sequence). The CDR3 covers 14 residues.

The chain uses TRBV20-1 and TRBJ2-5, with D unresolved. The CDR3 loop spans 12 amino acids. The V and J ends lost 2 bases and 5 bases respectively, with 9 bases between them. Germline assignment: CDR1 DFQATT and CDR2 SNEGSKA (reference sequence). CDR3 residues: CSARTDSETQYF. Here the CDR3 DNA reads TGCAGTGCTAGAACGGATTCGGAGACCCAGTACTTC.

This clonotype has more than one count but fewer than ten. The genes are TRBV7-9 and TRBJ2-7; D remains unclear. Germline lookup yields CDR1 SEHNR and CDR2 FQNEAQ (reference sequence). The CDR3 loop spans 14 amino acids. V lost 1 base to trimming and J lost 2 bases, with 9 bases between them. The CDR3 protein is CASSLGGSAYEQYF. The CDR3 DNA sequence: TGTGCCAGCAGCTTAGGTGGGTCAGCCTACGAGCAGTACTTC.

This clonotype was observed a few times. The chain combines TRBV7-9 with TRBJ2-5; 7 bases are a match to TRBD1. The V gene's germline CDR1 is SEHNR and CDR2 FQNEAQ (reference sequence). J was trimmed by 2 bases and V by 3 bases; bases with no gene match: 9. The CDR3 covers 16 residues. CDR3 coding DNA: TGTGCCAGCAGCTTGGGACAGTACATCCTTCAAGAGACCCAGTACTTC. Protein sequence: CASSLGQYILQETQYF.